There are many counts of the clone carrying this TCR beta chain. Since it is a stray read in a library aimed at alpha chains, this beta chain has a size that is not meaningful. As for time point: sample taken at primary tumor resection. From tumor, nontumor lung or frozen PBMC, whole RNA was taken unsorted for sequencing. 72 TRACERx patients with early, untreated non-small cell lung cancer donated samples. TCR cDNA molecules each carried a unique molecular identifier. TCRdb fed the 5' RACE reads into MiXCR, producing one record per CDR3 protein. The sample records approximately 12,000 distinct CDR3 sequences, approximately 6.2% being singletons. These data are taken from a study of spatial heterogeneity in lung cancer. Study-wide background: There were consistently more beta-chain sequences detected than alpha-chain sequences. Combinations of a unique TCR and a UMI were tallied in raw reads, and on average each appeared more than ten times.

CDR1 MNHEY and CDR2 SVGAGI come from the germline V gene. V shed 6 bases and J 6 bases; nucleotides not matched to a gene: 11. The CDR3 contains 15 residues. This receptor was obtained from a male donor with early-stage non-small cell lung cancer. This chain joins TRBV6-5 and TRBJ2-1; TRBD1 matches at 7 bases. The sequencing used normal lung tissue next to the tumor, collected at surgery. For the CDR3, the DNA is TGTGCCAGCAGACCCGACAGGGAACGATTCAATGAGCAGTTCTTC. It yields the protein CASRPDRERFNEQFF.